This T cell receptor (beta chain) stems from a study of T-cell reconstitution after alpha-beta-depleted transplantation in children. Study-wide results and caveats: About two months after transplant, alpha-beta T cells reportedly came from several hundred expanded graft clones.

Germline values: CDR1 DFQATT, CDR2 SNEGSKA (reference sequence). This CDR3 has 13 amino acids. The ends lost 3 bases at V and 8 bases at J; junction bases unmatched: 4. As it was prepared, the TCRbeta library received unique molecular identifiers. MiXCR, run by TCRdb on the PCR reads, gives a single entry per CDR3 protein. Altogether 540,000 or so distinct CDR3 sequences are present, about 21% being singletons, with the ten largest covering over 12%. A note on this clonotype: Its antigen is unidentified.

The rearrangement links TRBV20-1 to TRBJ2-1, with 10 nucleotides matching TRBD2. The source of this sequence is a boy in the first two years of life who had a stem cell transplant for acute myeloid leukemia, so the T cells may come from the graft donor. The specimen was PBMCs, mostly from graft donor cells, collected 360 days after TCRalphabeta/CD19-depleted stem cell transplant. CDR3 nucleotide sequence: TGCAGTGCTAGCAGCGGGGGGGCATATGAGCAGTTCTTC. This encodes CSASSGGAYEQFF.